These 12 T cell receptor beta chains share one sample of origin, sequenced in a study of T cells after yellow fever vaccination. TCRdb independently ran MiXCR on the 5' RACE reads; one entry per CDR3 protein. The sample yields about 73,000 distinct CDR3 sequences, 7.7% seen once. The source was CD8+ T cells sorted from PBMCs, collected on the day of the yellow fever booster vaccination. These receptor sequences come from a man aged 30-40 years who received the YFV17D yellow fever vaccine.

As to this clonotype: A read error may be the cause here, since a much bigger clone is one base away. For the CDR3, the DNA is TGTGACAGCTCACCACCCGACAGGGCCCCCTACAATGAGCAGTTCTTC. Its translation is CDSSPPDRAPYNEQFF. This chain connects TRBV18 to TRBJ2-1; 7 positions match TRBD1. Looked up from germline, CDR1 is KGHSH and CDR2 is LQKENI. This CDR3 has 16 amino acids. The entire variable domain, with the rest obtained from reference TRBV18 and TRBJ2-1, is as follows: NAGVMQNPRHLVRRRGQEARLRCSPMKGHSHVYWYRQLPEEGLKFMVYLQKENIIDESGMPKERFSAEFPKEGPSILRIQQVVRGDSAAYFCDSSPPDRAPYNEQFFGPGTRLTVL.

The rearrangement links TRBV30 to TRBJ2-7, with D tentatively TRBD2 (6 bases). The CDR3 is made up of 13 amino acids. V was trimmed by 2 bases and J by 1 base, leaving 9 bases between them. Germline assignment: CDR1 GTSNPN and CDR2 SVGIG (reference sequence). The CDR3 DNA is TGTGCCTGGAGTTTGGAGGGGTCCTACGAGCAGTACTTC. This codes for CAWSLEGSYEQYF.

This clonotype has just a few counts. The chain recombines TRBV11-1 with TRBJ2-7, with D maybe TRBD1 (5 bases). There are 18 residues in the CDR3. Trimming cost V 3 bases and J 5 bases, with 26 bases left between them. Germline CDR1 SGHAT, CDR2 FQDESV (reference sequence). The CDR3 bases are TGTGCCAGCAGCTTTAACCCAGCCCGACCGGCAGGGTCCGACGAGCAGTACTTC. Encoded protein: CASSFNPARPAGSDEQYF.

This clonotype was picked up many times. The chain has TRBV28 and TRBJ1-5; tentatively, D is TRBD1 (6 bases). Germline-derived CDR1 and CDR2 are MDHEN and SYDVKM. This CDR3 is built from 15 residues. V dropped 6 bases and J dropped 0 bases, with 12 bases sitting between them. The CDR3 DNA reads TGTGCCAGCAGGATTAGGGGGGATAGCAATCAGCCCCAGCATTTT. Its protein product is CASRIRGDSNQPQHF.

The chain joins TRBV7-2 to TRBJ2-3; D assignment may be TRBD1 or TRBD2 (6 bases each). The length of the CDR3 is 16 residues. Germline CDR1 reads SGHTA; CDR2 reads FQGNSA. Trimming left V 5 bases short and J 3 bases short, with 18 bases between. The CDR3 DNA sequence: TGTGCCAGCAGCCAAACAGGGACTTGGTCGACAGATACGCAGTATTTT. Translating gives CASSQTGTWSTDTQYF.

At least ten counts were recorded for this clonotype. The genes are TRBV12-3 or TRBV12-4 and TRBJ2-1; 8 bases line up with TRBD2. V was clipped by 6 bases and J by 7 bases; unmatched bases: 5. The CDR3 consists of 13 residues. CDR3 protein: CASSGGGRNEQFF. DNA for the CDR3: TGTGCCAGCAGCGGGGGGGGCAGGAATGAGCAGTTCTTC.

The chain is built from TRBV7-9 and TRBJ2-5; TRBD2 might be the D (6 bases). Germline V CDR1 and CDR2: SEHNR, FQNEAQ (reference sequence). V was clipped by 4 bases and J by 5 bases, with 14 bases between them. The CDR3 is 14 residues long. Here the CDR3 reads CASSSPLAHETQYF. The CDR3 nucleotides are TGTGCCAGCAGCTCCCCACTAGCTCACGAGACCCAGTACTTC.

The sample holds a few counts of this clonotype. The chain recombines TRBV29-1 with TRBJ2-2; D may be TRBD1 or TRBD2 (7 bases each). Germline CDR1 SQVTM, CDR2 ANQGSEA. V was shortened by 2 bases and J by 6 bases, with 13 bases between the two germline ends. The CDR3 totals 14 residues. CDR3 sequence (DNA): TGCAGCGTTGAACAGGGGGAGGGGGCCGGGGAGCTGTTTTTT. Its translation is CSVEQGEGAGELFF.

The chain combines TRBV6-5 with TRBJ1-3, with D unclear. The CDR3 has 14 residues. V lost 2 bases and J 0 bases, leaving 5 bases between the germline ends. Germline V gives CDR1 MNHEY, CDR2 SVGAGI. CDR3 loop: CASSYAFSGNTIYF. CDR3 sequence (DNA): TGTGCCAGCAGTTACGCTTTCTCTGGAAACACCATATATTTT.

This clonotype has just a few counts. The chain carries TRBV12-3 or TRBV12-4 and TRBJ2-5; no definite D call. Between the trimmed V and J ends, which lost 1 base and 4 bases, there was a span of 7 bases. This CDR3 comprises 13 residues. CDR3 nucleotide sequence: TGTGCCAGCAGTTTAGATGACCCAGAGACCCAGTACTTC. Its protein is CASSLDDPETQYF.

The CDR3, as DNA: TGTGCCAGCAGCCAAACTAGCGGGAGGGCGTACCAAGAGACCCAGTACTTC. Its protein is CASSQTSGRAYQETQYF. This rearrangement joins TRBV3-1 to TRBJ2-5; 13 positions match TRBD2. Per the germline V gene, CDR1 is LGHDT and CDR2 is YNNKEL (reference sequence). CDR3 length: 17 residues. V trimming: 2 bases; J trimming: 0 bases; junction bases outside the gene matches: 3.

This clonotype has just a few counts. The genes are TRBV7-6 and TRBJ2-1; D ambiguous. V was shortened by 5 bases and J by 7 bases, with 12 bases between the two germline ends. Per the germline V gene, CDR1 is SGHVS and CDR2 is FNYEAQ. This CDR3 comprises 13 residues. In nucleotides, the CDR3 is TGTGCCAGCAGCAAGACCATGACAAATGAGCAGTTCTTC. Its protein product is CASSKTMTNEQFF.